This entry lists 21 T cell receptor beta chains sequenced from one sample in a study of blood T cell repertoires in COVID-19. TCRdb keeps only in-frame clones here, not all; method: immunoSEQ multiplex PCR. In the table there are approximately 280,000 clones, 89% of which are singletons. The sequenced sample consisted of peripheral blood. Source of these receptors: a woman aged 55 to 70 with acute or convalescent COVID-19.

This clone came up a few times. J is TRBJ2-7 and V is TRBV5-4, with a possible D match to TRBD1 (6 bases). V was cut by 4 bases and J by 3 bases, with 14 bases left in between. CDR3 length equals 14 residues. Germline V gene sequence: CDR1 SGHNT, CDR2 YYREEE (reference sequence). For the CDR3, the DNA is TGTGCCAGCAGCAGGGGGTTCGCTGACTACGAGCAGTACTTC. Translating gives CASSRGFADYEQYF.

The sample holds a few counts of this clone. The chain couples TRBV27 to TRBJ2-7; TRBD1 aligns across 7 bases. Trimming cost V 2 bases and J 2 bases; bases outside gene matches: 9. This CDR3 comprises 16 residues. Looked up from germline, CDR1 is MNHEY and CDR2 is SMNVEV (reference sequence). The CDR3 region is CASSLRLGTATYEQYF. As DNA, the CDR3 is TGTGCCAGCAGTTTACGGCTGGGGACAGCTACCTACGAGCAGTACTTC.

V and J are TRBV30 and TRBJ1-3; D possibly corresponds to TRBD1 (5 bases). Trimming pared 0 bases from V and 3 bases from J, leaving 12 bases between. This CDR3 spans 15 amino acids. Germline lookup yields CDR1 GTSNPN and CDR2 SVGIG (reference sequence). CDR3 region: CAWSVQASSGNTIYF. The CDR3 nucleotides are TGTGCCTGGAGTGTACAGGCATCCAGTGGAAACACCATATATTTT.

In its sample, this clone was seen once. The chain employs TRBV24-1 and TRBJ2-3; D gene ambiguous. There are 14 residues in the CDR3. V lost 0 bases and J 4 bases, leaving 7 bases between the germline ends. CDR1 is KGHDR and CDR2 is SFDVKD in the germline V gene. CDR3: CATSDLRGSDTQYF. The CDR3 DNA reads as TGTGCCACCAGTGATTTGAGAGGCTCAGATACGCAGTATTTT.

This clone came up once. CDR3 nucleotide sequence: TGTGCCAGCAGTCTCCCAGGGCCCTACGAGCAGTACTTC. This translates into CASSLPGPYEQYF. This rearrangement joins TRBV12-3 or TRBV12-4 to TRBJ2-7; tentatively, D is TRBD1 (5 bases). The CDR3 consists of 13 residues. V was clipped by 5 bases and J by 2 bases, with 10 bases between them.

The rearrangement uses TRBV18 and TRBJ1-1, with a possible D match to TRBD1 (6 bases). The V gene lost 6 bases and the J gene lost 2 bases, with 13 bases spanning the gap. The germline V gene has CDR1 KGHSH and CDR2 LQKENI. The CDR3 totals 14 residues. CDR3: CASSRTDTNTEAFF. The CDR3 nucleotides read TGTGCCAGCTCGCGGACAGATACTAACACTGAAGCTTTCTTT.

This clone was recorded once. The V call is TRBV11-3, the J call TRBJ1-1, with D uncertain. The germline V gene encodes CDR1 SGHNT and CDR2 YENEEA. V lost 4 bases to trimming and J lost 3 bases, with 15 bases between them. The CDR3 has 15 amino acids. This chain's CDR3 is CASSSREGPDTEAFF. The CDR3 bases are TGTGCCAGCAGCTCCCGGGAAGGGCCGGACACTGAAGCTTTCTTT.

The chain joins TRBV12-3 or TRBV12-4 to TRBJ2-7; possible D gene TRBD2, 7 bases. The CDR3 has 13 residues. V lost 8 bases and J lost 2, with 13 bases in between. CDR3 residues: CASEGGEAYEQYF. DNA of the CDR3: TGTGCCAGCGAAGGGGGGGAAGCCTACGAGCAGTACTTC.

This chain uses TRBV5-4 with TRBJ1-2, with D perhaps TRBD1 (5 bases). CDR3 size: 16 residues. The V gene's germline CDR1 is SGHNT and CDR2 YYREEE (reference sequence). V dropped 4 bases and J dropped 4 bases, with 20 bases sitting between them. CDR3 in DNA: TGTGCCAGCAGCATCCCGAGCCAGGGAAGAATCTATGGCTACACCTTC. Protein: CASSIPSQGRIYGYTF.

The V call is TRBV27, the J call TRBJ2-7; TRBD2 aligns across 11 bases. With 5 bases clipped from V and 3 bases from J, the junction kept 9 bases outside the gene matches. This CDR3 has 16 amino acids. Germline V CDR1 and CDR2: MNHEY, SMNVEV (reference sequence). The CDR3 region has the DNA TGTGCCAGCAGTGCCCCCCTAGCGGGAGGTCTCTACGAGCAGTACTTC. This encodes CASSAPLAGGLYEQYF.

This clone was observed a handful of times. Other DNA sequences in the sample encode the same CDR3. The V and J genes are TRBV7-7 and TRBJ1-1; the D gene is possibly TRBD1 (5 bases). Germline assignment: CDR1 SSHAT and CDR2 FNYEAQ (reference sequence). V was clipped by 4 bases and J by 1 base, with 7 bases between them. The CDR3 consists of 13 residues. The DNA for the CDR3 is TGTGCCAGCAGCTCCGACAGGAACACTGAAGCTTTCTTT. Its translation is CASSSDRNTEAFF.

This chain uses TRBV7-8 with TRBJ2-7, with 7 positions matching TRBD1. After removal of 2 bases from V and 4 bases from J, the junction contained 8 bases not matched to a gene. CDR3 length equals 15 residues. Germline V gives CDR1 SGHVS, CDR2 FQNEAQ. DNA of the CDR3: TGTGCCAGCAGCTTAAGGTGGCAGGGGGAGTACGAGCAGTACTTC. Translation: CASSLRWQGEYEQYF.

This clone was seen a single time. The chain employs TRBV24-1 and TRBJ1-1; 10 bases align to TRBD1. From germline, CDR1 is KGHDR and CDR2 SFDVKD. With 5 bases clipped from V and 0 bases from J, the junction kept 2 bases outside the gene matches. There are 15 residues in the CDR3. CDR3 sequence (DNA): TGTGCCACCAGTGGGGGGACAGGGGTGAACACTGAAGCTTTCTTT. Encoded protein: CATSGGTGVNTEAFF.

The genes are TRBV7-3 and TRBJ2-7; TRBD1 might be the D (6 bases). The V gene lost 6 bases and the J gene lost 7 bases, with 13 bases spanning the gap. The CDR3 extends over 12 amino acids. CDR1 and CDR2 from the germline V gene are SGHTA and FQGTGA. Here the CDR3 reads CASREGVLEQYF. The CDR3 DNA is TGTGCCAGCAGAGAGGGGGTTTTGGAGCAGTACTTC.

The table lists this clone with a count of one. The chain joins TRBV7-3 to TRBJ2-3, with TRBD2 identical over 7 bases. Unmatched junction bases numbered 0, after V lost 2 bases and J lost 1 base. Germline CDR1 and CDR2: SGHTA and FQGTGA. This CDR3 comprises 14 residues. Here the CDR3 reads CASSLRGGTDTQYF. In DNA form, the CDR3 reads TGTGCCAGCAGCTTACGGGGGGGCACAGATACGCAGTATTTT.

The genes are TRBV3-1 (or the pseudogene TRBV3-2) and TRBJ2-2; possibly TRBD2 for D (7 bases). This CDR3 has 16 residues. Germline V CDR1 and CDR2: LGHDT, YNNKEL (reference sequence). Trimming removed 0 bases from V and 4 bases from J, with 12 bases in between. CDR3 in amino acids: CASSQEGGGSTGELFF. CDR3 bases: TGTGCCAGCAGCCAAGAGGGAGGGGGTAGCACCGGGGAGCTGTTTTTT.

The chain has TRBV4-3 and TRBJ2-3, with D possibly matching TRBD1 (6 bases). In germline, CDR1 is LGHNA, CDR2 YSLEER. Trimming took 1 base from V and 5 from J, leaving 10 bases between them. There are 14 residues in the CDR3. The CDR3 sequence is CASSQGPRGDTQYF. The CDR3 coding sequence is TGCGCCAGCAGCCAAGGGCCCAGGGGAGATACGCAGTATTTT.

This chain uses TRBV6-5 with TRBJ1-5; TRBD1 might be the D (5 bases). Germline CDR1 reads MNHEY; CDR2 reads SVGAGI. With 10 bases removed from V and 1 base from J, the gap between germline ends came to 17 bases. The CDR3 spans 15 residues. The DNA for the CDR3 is TGTGCCATTGCGCTGGGGCCAGGGAGCAATCAGCCCCAGCATTTT. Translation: CAIALGPGSNQPQHF.

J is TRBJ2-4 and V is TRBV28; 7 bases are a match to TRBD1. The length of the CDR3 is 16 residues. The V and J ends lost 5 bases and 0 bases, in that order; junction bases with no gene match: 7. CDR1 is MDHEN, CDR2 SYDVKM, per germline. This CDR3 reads CASSTNTGVAKNIQYF. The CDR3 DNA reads TGTGCCAGCAGTACAAATACAGGGGTAGCCAAAAACATTCAGTACTTC.

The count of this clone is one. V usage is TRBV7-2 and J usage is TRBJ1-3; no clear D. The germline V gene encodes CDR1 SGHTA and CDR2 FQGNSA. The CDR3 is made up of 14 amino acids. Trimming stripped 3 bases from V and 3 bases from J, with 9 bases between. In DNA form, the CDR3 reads TGTGCCAGCAGCTTGGGCTGGGTTGGAAACACCATATATTTT. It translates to CASSLGWVGNTIYF.

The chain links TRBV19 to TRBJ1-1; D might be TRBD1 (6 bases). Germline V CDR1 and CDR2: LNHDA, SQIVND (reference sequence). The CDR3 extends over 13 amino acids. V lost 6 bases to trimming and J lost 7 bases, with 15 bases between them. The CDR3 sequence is CASSHRAYSEAFF. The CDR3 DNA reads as TGTGCCAGTAGCCACAGGGCCTACAGTGAAGCTTTCTTT.